This section outlines one T cell receptor (beta chain) sequence together with its context. Which antigen it targets is not known. Qualities for individual bases were not recorded, and no much larger clone is one base off. Another Seattle source contributed samples from volunteer blood donors who had recovered from COVID-19. Each collaborating institution followed its own protocols to collect whole blood in K2EDTA tubes. For TCRbeta analysis, collaborators shipped samples as frozen whole blood, isolated PBMCs, or DNA extracted from either of those sample types. This sample stems from a study of blood T cell repertoires in COVID-19 (TCRdb year 2020). Study-level background: Samples from collaborators originated in the United States, Italy and Spain and spanned both the acute and convalescent phases of COVID-19. The repertoires were released in a freely available public database meant as a resource for research on the immune response to SARS-CoV-2. Where available, HLA class I and class II types were obtained from metadata supplied by the sample provider rather than from assay-based typing. The samples were drawn from two sources: the first 160 participants of the ongoing ImmuneRACE study, and 1,200 or so subjects contributed by 6 global collaborators. A de-identified subject ID, COVID-19 status, age in years and sex were almost always included in the sample metadata. The material from the prospective study consisted of cDNA or gDNA derived from T cells, B-cell-depleted T cells, or PBMCs. Subjects who had been exposed to COVID-19, were actively infected with it, or had recovered from it provided the deeply sampled blood TCRbeta repertoires that made up the dataset.

Findings and caveats that apply to the study as a whole: The amount of clinical and demographic metadata varied by source and participant and was provided uncurated.

TCRbeta CDR3 regions were amplified from genomic DNA by means of the immunoSEQ Assay, a bias-controlled multiplex PCR. In the source study's methods: The number of nucleated cells in each sample was estimated by amplification of reference gene primers within the assay. To quantify the absolute abundance of each unique TCRbeta CDR3 rearrangement, sequence reads were collapsed and filtered. For each sample, productive Simpson clonality was calculated by taking the square root of Simpson's diversity index across productive rearrangements. The source is immuneACCESS, and TCRdb retained only in-frame sequences with V and J called. Part of the clones is not carried over; for the studies checked, unresolved V genes explain less than half of this, and the remainder is unexplained. The V and J calls and clone size were taken over from that table, and D and trimming were inferred from the DNA. The sample data list about 330,000 clones, and about 90% of these were observed just once. The ten largest make up about 6.8% of the sample.

This TCR derives from a man in his late teens or twenties who had recovered from COVID-19. The source material was peripheral blood.

CDR3 protein: CASSLEGQGHTTEAFF. The bases are TGTGCCAGCAGTTTAGAGGGACAGGGGCACACCACTGAAGCTTTCTTT. The receptor chain draws on TRBV27 and TRBJ1-1, and TRBD1 matches 10 of the central bases. The germline V gene (reference sequence) sets CDR1 to MNHEY and CDR2 to SMNVEV. The CDR3, from cysteine to phenylalanine, totals 16 residues. The kept DNA is CDR3 alone, 48 bases in frame from the first base. Trimming accounts for 2 bases at V and 4 bases at J, while the number of junction bases matched to no gene is 7.